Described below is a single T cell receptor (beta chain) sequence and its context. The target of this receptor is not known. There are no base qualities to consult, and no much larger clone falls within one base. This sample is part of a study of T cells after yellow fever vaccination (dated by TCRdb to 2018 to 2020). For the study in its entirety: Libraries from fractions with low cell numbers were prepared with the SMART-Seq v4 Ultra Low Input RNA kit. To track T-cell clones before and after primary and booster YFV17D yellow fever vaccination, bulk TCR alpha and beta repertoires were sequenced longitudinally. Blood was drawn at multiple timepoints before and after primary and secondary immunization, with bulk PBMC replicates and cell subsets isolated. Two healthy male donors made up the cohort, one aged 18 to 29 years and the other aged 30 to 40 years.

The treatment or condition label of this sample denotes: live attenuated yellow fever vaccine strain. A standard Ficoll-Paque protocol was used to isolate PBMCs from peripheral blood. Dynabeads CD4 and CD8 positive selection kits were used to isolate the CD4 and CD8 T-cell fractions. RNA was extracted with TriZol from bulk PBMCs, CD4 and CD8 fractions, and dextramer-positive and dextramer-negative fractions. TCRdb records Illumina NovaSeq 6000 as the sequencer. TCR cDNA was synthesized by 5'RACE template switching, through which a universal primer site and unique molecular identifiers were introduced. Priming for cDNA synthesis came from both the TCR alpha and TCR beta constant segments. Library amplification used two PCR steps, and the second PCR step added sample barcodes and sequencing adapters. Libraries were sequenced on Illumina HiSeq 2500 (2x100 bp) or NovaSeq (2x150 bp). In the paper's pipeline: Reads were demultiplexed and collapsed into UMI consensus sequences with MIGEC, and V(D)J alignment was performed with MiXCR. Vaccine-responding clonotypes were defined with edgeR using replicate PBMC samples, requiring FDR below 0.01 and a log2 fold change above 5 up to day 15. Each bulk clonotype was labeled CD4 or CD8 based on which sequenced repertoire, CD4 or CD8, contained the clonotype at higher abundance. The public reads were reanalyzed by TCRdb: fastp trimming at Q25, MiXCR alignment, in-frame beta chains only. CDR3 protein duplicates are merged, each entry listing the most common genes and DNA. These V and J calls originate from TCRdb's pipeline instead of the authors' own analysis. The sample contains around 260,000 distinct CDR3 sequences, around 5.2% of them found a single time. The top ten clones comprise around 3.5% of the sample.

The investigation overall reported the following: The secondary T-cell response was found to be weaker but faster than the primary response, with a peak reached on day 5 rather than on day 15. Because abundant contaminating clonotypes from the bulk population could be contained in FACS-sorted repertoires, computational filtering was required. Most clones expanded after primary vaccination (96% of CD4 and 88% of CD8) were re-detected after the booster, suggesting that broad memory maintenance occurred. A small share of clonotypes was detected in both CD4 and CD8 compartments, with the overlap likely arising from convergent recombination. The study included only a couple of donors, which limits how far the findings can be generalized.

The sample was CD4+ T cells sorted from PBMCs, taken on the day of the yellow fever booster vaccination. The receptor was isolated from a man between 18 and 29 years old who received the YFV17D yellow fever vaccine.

The encoded CDR3 is CASTAPYQETQYF. The DNA reads TGTGCCAGCACTGCGCCTTATCAAGAGACCCAGTACTTC. The sequence joins TRBV6-5 to TRBJ2-5; the D gene is unclear. The CDR3 spans 13 residues, from the cysteine through the phenylalanine. Only CDR3 DNA is held: 39 bases, read in frame from base 1. At the junction V is shortened by 7 bases and J by 2 bases, with 11 bases in between. According to the germline V gene, CDR1 reads MNHEY and CDR2 reads SVGAGI.